One sample yielded the 5 T cell receptor beta chains listed below, sequenced in a study of T-cell reconstitution after alpha-beta-depleted transplantation in children. It was with unique molecular identifiers that the TCRbeta library was prepared. TCRdb redid the calling of the PCR reads with MiXCR, one entry per CDR3 protein. This repertoire shows a few hundred thousand distinct CDR3 sequences, roughly 7.1% found once; its top ten account for less than 7%. The sample consisted of PBMCs, taken before TCRalphabeta/CD19-depleted stem cell transplant. These receptors were collected from a boy under 10 years old with acute lymphoblastic leukemia, due to receive a stem cell transplant.

This chain links TRBV20-1 with TRBJ1-6; 7 bases fit TRBD1. Germline V CDR1 and CDR2: DFQATT, SNEGSKA (reference sequence). The CDR3 sequence is 15 residues long. The V and J ends lost 4 bases and 7 bases, in that order; junction bases with no gene match: 10. The CDR3 bases are TGCAGTGCTAACGTGGAGGGGGCGTACAATTCACCCCTCCACTTT. Amino acid sequence: CSANVEGAYNSPLHF.

This clonotype was counted only a few times. The chain combines TRBV12-3 or TRBV12-4 with TRBJ2-7, with TRBD2 matching 7 bases. Germline trimming cut 7 bases from V and 1 base from J; bases unmatched to any gene: 7. This CDR3 contains 14 residues. The CDR3 coding sequence is TGTGCCAGCACCGCGACTAGCCCATCCTACGAGCAGTACTTC. It yields the protein CASTATSPSYEQYF.

The chain carries TRBV5-5 and TRBJ1-3; D might be TRBD1 (5 bases). The CDR3 length is 15 residues. V lost 4 bases and J lost 8, with 19 bases in between. CDR1 and CDR2 (germline): SGHKS, YYEKEE (reference sequence). The CDR3 nucleotides read TGTGCCAGCAGCCCGGACGGATCAGGGAGCGACACCATATATTTT. Encoded protein: CASSPDGSGSDTIYF.

This clonotype was found many times. V and J are TRBV2 and TRBJ2-1; 10 nucleotides agree with TRBD2. There are 18 residues in the CDR3. CDR1 and CDR2 (germline): SNHLY, FYNNEI. After removal of 10 bases from V and 0 bases from J, the junction contained 15 bases not matched to a gene. The CDR3 loop reads CATNRETSGVFSYNEQFF. The CDR3 DNA reads as TGTGCCACCAACAGGGAAACTAGCGGGGTTTTCTCCTACAATGAGCAGTTCTTC.

The table lists this clonotype with many counts. The rearrangement links TRBV5-6 to TRBJ2-1, with D tentatively TRBD2 (6 bases). Germline-derived CDR1 and CDR2 are SGHDT and YYEEEE. V was pared by 4 bases and J by 6 bases, with 17 bases between. The CDR3 is made up of 15 amino acids. CDR3 bases: TGTGCCAGCAGCACACGACTAGACCTCACCAATGAGCAGTTCTTC. Residues: CASSTRLDLTNEQFF.